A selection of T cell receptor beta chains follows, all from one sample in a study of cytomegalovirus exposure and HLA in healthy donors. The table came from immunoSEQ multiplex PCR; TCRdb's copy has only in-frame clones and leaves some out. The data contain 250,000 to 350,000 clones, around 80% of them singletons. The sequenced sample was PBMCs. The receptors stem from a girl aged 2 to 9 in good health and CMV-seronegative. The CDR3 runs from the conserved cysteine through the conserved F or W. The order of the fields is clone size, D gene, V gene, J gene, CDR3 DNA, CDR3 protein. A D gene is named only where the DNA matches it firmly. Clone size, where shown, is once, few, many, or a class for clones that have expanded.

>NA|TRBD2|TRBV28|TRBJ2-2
TGTGCCAGCAGTTTGTGGGGGGGTGGGGAGCTGTTTTTT
CASSLWGGGELFF
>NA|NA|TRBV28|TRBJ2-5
TGTGTCAGCAGGGGAGGAAGAGAAGAGACCCAGTACTTC
CVSRGGREETQYF
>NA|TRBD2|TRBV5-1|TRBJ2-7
TGCGCCAGCAGCTTCCGACTAGCGGGAGGGAGCTCCTACGAGCAGTACTTC
CASSFRLAGGSSYEQYF
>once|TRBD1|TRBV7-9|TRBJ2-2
TGTGCCAGCAGCTTCTTGTCAGGGGGCATGAGAACCGGGGAGCTGTTTTTT
CASSFLSGGMRTGELFF
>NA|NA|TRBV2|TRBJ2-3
TGTGCCAGCAGTGAAACGCTAGCCAGTTTCACAGATACGCAGTATTTT
CASSETLASFTDTQYF
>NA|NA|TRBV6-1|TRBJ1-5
TGTGCCAGCAGTGAAGCCCCGGGAGGGCGAGGCAATCAGCCCCAGCATTTT
CASSEAPGGRGNQPQHF
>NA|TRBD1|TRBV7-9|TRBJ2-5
TGTGCCAGCAGCTTCGGGACAGGGGACCAAGAGACCCAGTACTTC
CASSFGTGDQETQYF
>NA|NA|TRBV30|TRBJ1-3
TGTGCCTGGAGCGGCAGGGACTGCTCTGGAAACACCATATATTTT
CAWSGRDCSGNTIYF
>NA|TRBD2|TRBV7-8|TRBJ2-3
TGTGCCAGCAGCTGGGCGGGGGGAGGCACAGATACGCAGTATTTT
CASSWAGGGTDTQYF
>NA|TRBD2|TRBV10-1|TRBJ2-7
TGCGCCAGCAGTGGACCCTTAGCGGGAGGTGGGGAGCAGTACTTC
CASSGPLAGGGEQYF
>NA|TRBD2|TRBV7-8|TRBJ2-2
TGTGCCAGCAGCCCCCAGCGGGGGGCGACCGGGGAGCTGTTTTTT
CASSPQRGATGELFF
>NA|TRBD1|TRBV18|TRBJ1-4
TGTGCCAGCACCAAGACAGGGTTTTCGTATGCTAATGAAAAACTGTTTTTT
CASTKTGFSYANEKLFF
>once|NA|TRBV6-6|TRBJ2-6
TGTGCCAGCAGGGTCAGAGGGAGCTCTGGGGCCAACGTCCTGACTTTC
CASRVRGSSGANVLTF
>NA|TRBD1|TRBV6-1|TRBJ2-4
TGTGCCAGCAGTGAGAGGGACAGGGACTATCAGTACTTC
CASSERDRDYQYF
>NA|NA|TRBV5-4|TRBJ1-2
TGTGCCAGCAGCTTGGGGGGACTTCAAGTCCATGGCTACACCTTC
CASSLGGLQVHGYTF
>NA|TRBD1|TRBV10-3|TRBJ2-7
TGTGCCATCAGTGAGTCGTTGGGACAGGAGATCTACGAGCAGTACTTC
CAISESLGQEIYEQYF
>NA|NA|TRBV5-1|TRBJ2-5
TGCGCCAGCAGCTCGGGGGACCAAGAGACCCAGTACTTC
CASSSGDQETQYF
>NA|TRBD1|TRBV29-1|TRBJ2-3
TGCAGCGTCATGGACAGGGGTTGGACAGATACGCAGTATTTT
CSVMDRGWTDTQYF
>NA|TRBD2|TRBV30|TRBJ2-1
TGTGCCTGGGTACGCTTAGGACTAGCGGCAAATGAGCAGTTCTTC
CAWVRLGLAANEQFF
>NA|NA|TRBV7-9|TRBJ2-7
TGTGCCAGCAGCTTACAGGGAATTTCCTACGAGCAGTACTTC
CASSLQGISYEQYF
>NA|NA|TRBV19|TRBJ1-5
TGTGCCAGTAGTCAGGGCGTCGGCAATCAGCCCCAGCATTTT
CASSQGVGNQPQHF
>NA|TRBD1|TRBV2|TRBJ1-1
TGTGCCAGCAGTGAACAGGGACAGTTGAACACTGAAGCTTTCTTT
CASSEQGQLNTEAFF
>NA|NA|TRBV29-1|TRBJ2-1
TGCAGCGTTGTTGCGCCAGGGAACGACAATGAGCAGTTCTTC
CSVVAPGNDNEQFF
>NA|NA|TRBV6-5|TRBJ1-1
TGTGCCAGCAGTTCTCAGGGGAGGGTGAACACTGAAGCTTTCTTT
CASSSQGRVNTEAFF
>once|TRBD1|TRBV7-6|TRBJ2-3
TGTGCCAGCAGTTTCCGGGACAGGGGTAGCACAGATACGCAGTATTTT
CASSFRDRGSTDTQYF
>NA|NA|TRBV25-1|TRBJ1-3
TGTGCCAGCAGGGCAGGGCCCAGCTCTGGAAACACCATATATTTT
CASRAGPSSGNTIYF
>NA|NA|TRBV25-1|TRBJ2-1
TGTGCCAGCGCGGGCTTCGGATTTTACAATGAGCAGTTCTTC
CASAGFGFYNEQFF
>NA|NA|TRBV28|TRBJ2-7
TGTGCCAGCAGTTTGAGTCTAACAGGCGAGCAGTACTTC
CASSLSLTGEQYF
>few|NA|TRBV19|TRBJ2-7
TGTGCCAGTAGACAGGGTCCCCTTACCGAGCAGTACTTC
CASRQGPLTEQYF
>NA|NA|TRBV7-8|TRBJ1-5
TGTGCCAGCAGCTTAGGTTTCGGGGGACCCGGGCAGCCCCAGCATTTT
CASSLGFGGPGQPQHF
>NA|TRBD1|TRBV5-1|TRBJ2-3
TGCGCCAGCAGCCTGGGGACAGACGTAACAGATACGCAGTATTTT
CASSLGTDVTDTQYF
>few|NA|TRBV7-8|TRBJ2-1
TGTGCCAGCAGCTATAGGGTAGCGGCGATCTACAATGAGCAGTTCTTC
CASSYRVAAIYNEQFF
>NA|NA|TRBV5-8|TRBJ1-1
TGTGCGGTTAGAGTTGTTGTTAAACGCCATGAAGCTTTCTTT
CAVRVVVKRHEAFF
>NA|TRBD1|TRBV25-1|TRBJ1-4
TGTGCCAGCAGTGCATTGGACAGGGACGGAAAACTGTTTTTT
CASSALDRDGKLFF
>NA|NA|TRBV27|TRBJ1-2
TGTGCCAGCAGAACCTCGACGACAGGCGACTACTATGGCTACACCTTC
CASRTSTTGDYYGYTF
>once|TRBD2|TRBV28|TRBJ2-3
TGTGCCAGCAGTTTCGACGGGGGGGGCCCAGATACGCAGTATTTT
CASSFDGGGPDTQYF